This record concerns one T cell receptor (beta chain) sequence. Its antigen is unidentified. This CDR3 is 11 amino acids long. CDR1 is LGHNA, CDR2 YSLEER, per germline. Between the trimmed V and J ends, which lost 0 bases and 6 bases, there was a span of 3 bases. The data were taken from a study of cytotoxic CD8 clonotypes in ibrutinib-treated CLL. The study's findings and limits: Patients had baseline clonality above age-matched healthy donors, and this clonality moved with circulating CD8+ T-cell counts. Clonality increased with ibrutinib response but returned toward baseline at progression.

Target depth was 1 in 200,000 to 1 in 1 million T cells, about 10x per clonotype. This table comes from immunoSEQ multiplex PCR, and its TCRdb copy is limited to in-frame clones, with some not included. The table has over 120,000 clones, 79% seen once. The sequence came from a human donor with chronic lymphocytic leukemia. The sample here was PBMCs, taken after 12 months of ibrutinib treatment. This chain joins TRBV4-3 and TRBJ2-7, with D unclear. Written as DNA, the CDR3 is TGCGCCAGCAGCCAAGATGGCGAGCAGTACTTC. Translated, it gives CASSQDGEQYF.